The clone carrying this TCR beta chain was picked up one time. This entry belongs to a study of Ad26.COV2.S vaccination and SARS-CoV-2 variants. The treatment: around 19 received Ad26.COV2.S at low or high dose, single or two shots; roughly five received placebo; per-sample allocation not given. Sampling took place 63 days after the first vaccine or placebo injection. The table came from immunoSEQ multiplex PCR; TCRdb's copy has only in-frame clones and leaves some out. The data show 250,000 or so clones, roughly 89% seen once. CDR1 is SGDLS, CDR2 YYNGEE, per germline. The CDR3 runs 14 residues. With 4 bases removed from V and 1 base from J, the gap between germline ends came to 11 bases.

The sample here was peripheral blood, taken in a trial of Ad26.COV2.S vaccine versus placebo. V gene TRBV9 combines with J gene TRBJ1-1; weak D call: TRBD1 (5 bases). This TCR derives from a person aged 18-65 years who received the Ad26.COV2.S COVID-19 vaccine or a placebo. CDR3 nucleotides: TGTGCCAGCAGCCAAATTACAGGGAACACTGAAGCTTTCTTT. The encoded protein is CASSQITGNTEAFF.